These T cell receptor beta chains were read from a single sample in a study of blood T cell repertoires in COVID-19. Produced via immunoSEQ multiplex PCR; TCRdb's table is partial and in-frame only. The repertoire holds approximately 250,000 clones, with just under 90% as singletons. The specimen was PBMCs or T cells enriched from blood (not recorded which). Source of these receptors: a young woman with acute COVID-19. Each CDR3 is given with its conserved first and last residue. The D gene is left open where the match is weak. Clone sizes are given selectively: once, few, many, or a class where the clone is expanded.

d_call clone_size j_call v_call cdr3_aa cdr3_nt
TRBD2 . TRBJ2-7 TRBV13 CASSLGSGGFEQYF TGTGCCAGCAGCTTAGGTAGCGGGGGGTTCGAGCAGTACTTC
. once TRBJ2-7 TRBV29-1 CSVVPLGGAYEQYF TGCAGCGTTGTGCCCCTCGGGGGAGCCTACGAGCAGTACTTC
TRBD2 . TRBJ2-1 TRBV3-1/TRBV3-2 CASSQLAGGFGHEQFF TGTGCCAGCAGCCAACTAGCGGGAGGATTCGGCCATGAGCAGTTCTTC
TRBD1 . TRBJ2-1 TRBV7-2 CASSLGQGVNEQFF TGTGCCAGCAGCTTAGGACAGGGGGTAAATGAGCAGTTCTTC
TRBD2 . TRBJ2-1 TRBV4-1 CASSQDRSSGPTYNEQFF TGCGCCAGCAGCCAAGATCGTAGTAGCGGGCCCACCTACAATGAGCAGTTCTTC
TRBD2 . TRBJ2-2 TRBV20-1 CSASRLAGVSTGELFF TGCAGTGCTAGTCGCCTAGCGGGAGTAAGCACCGGGGAGCTGTTTTTT
TRBD2 . TRBJ2-1 TRBV29-1 CSVELAGYNEQFF TGCAGCGTTGAACTAGCGGGATACAATGAGCAGTTCTTC
TRBD1 . TRBJ2-7 TRBV4-3 CASSFSGTGETYEQYF TGCGCCAGCAGCTTCTCCGGGACAGGGGAAACCTACGAGCAGTACTTC
. . TRBJ2-1 TRBV28 CAAGQGSYNEQFF TGTGCCGCGGGGCAGGGATCCTACAATGAGCAGTTCTTC
. . TRBJ2-1 TRBV29-1 CSVAATGVSYNEQFF TGCAGCGTTGCCGCTACGGGAGTATCCTACAATGAGCAGTTCTTC
. . TRBJ2-6 TRBV2 CASSQGRTYSGANVLTF TGTGCCAGCAGTCAGGGCAGGACCTACTCTGGGGCCAACGTCCTGACTTTC
. . TRBJ2-7 TRBV12-5 CASGLGGFEQYF TGTGCTAGTGGTTTAGGAGGTTTTGAGCAGTACTTC
. . TRBJ2-7 TRBV6-4 CASRAEDNPTYEQYF TGTGCCAGCAGGGCTGAGGACAACCCAACCTACGAGCAGTACTTC
. . TRBJ2-5 TRBV7-3 CASSSPPESLNEETQYF TGTGCCAGCAGCTCCCCACCGGAGTCCCTAAACGAAGAGACCCAGTACTTC
TRBD1 . TRBJ2-1 TRBV7-9 CASSFWDRGLPEQFF TGTGCCAGCAGCTTCTGGGACAGGGGGCTTCCTGAGCAGTTCTTC
TRBD1 . TRBJ2-3 TRBV14 CASSQGTGDGDTQYF TGTGCCAGCAGCCAAGGGACAGGGGATGGAGATACGCAGTATTTT